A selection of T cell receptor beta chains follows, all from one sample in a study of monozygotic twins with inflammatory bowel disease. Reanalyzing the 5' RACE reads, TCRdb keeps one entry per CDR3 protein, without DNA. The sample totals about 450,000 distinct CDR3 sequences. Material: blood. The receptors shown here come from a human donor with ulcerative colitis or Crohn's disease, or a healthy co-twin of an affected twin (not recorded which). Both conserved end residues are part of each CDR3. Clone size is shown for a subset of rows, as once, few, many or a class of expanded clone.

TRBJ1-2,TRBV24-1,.,CATSDFQRNYGYTF
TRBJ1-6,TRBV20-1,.,CSAREGGAYNSPLHF
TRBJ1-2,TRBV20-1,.,CSMGQELYGYTF
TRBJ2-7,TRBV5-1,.,CASSPDWDRVREQYF
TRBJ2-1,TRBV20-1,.,CSAMGQGVNEQFF
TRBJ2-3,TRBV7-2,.,CASSFSGTSGTDTQYF
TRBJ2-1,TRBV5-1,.,CASSLGLAGGLVYNEQFF
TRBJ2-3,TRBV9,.,CASSVPRREFPDTQYF
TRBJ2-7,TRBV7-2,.,CASSSPTMSFYEQYF
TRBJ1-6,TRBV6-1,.,CASSTGTREAPSNSPLHF
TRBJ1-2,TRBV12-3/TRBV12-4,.,CASGDWDYGYTF
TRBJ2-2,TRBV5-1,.,CASSSDRATGELFF
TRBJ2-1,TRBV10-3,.,CAISGGLAGGREQFF
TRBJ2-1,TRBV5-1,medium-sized,CASSLVALTGNNEQFF
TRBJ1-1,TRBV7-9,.,CASSFVDPGGAEAFF
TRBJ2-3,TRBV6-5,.,CASIKDRGGADTQYF
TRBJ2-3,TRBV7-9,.,CASSLGGTNTDTQYF
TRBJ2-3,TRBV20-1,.,CSASTFVSTDTQYF
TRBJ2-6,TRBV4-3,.,CASSHDRGVGAGANVLTF
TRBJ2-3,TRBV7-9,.,CASSLALGTGADTQYF
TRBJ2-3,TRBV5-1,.,CASSLELAKTDTQYF
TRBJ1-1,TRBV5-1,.,CASSLGLSANTEAFF
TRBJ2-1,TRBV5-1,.,CASSPGGHASINEQFF
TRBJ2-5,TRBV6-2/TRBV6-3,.,CASSTGLPRGTQYF
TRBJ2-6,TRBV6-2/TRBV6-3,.,CASNRRSGLAELSSGANVLTF
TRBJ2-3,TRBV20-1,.,CSARERAGYRKQYF
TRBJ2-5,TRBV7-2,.,CASSLLSGREGETQYF
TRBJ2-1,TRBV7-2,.,CARSLGTTWGQFF
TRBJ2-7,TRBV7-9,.,CASSREVIEQYF
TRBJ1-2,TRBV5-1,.,CASSLADGNYGYTF
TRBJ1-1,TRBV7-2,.,CASSLAGLRRAFF
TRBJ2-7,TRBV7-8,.,CASSLAGGRVNEQYF
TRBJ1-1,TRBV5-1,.,CASSLYAAGTEAFF
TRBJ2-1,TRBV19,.,CASMGGAVVGAYNEQFF
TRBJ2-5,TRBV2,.,CASQILGGYQETQYF
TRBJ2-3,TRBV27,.,CASSLLTSANTDTQYF
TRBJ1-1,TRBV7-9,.,CASSGRQGEGPREAFF
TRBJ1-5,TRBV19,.,CASSITRDRSFHQPQHF
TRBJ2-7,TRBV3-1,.,CASSQYAGDSYEQYF
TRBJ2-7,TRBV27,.,CASRPSAGASSYEQYF
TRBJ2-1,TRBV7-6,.,CASSLLISGGGVDEQFF
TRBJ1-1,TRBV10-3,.,CAISVQGASEAFF
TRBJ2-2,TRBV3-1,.,CASSQVNTGELFF
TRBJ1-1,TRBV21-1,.,CATSSGPCSAFF
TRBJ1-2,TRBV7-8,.,CASSLNSGGFRTSYGYTF
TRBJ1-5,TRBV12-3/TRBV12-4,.,CASSVTPGGRNQPQHF
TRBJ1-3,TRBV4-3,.,CASSQDRSPGNTIYF
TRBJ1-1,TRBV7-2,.,CASSLVAANTEAFF
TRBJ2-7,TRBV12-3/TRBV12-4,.,CASRGDKLYEQYF
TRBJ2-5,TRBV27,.,CASSPTSRTSGTQYF
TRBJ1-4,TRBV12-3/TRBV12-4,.,CASSKTSTNEKLFF
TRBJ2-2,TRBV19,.,CASNLAPHTGELFF
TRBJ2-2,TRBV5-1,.,CASSLAGQGVPTGELFF
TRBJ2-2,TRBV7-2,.,CASSLASGVPAGELFF
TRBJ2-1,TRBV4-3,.,CASSQDLLVYVGEQFF
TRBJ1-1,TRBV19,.,CASTPRGGRGLRTEAFF
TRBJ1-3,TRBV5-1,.,CASSLDSGPPGNTIYF
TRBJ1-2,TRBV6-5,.,CASSYSRKNYGYTF
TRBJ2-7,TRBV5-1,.,CASSWTSGGLREEQYF